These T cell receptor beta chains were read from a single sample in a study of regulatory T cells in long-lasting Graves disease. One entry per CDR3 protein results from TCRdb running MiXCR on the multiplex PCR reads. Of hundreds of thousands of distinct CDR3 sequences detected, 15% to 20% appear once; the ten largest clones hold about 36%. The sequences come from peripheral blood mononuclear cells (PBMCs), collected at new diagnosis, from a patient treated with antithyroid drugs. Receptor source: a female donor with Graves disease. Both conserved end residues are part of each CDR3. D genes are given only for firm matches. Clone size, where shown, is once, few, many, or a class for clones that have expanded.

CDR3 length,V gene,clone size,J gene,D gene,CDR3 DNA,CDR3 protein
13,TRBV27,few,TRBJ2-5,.,TGTGCCAGCAGTTTTCGGGGGCGTGAGACCCAGTACTTC,CASSFRGRETQYF
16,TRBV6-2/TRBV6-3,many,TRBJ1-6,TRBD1,TGTGCCAGCAGTGAGACAGGGGGCCTCTATAATTCACCCCTCCACTTT,CASSETGGLYNSPLHF
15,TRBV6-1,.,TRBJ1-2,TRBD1,TGTGCCAGCAGTGAAGGGACAGGGACTTCCTATGGCTACACCTTC,CASSEGTGTSYGYTF
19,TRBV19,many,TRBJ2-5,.,TGTGCCAGTAGTATAGTAGGCCCACGTCCGGGGGCCCCCGAAGAGACCCAGTACTTC,CASSIVGPRPGAPEETQYF
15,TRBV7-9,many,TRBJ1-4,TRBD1,TGTGCCAGCAGCTCCCCCGGGACAGGGGCTGAAAAACTGTTTTTT,CASSSPGTGAEKLFF
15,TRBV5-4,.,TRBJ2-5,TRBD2,TGTGCCAGCAGCTTGGGGGCGGGAGACCAAGAGACCCAGTACTTC,CASSLGAGDQETQYF
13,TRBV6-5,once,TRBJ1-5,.,TGTGCCAGCAGTTGGGGTTGGACGGGGGCCTCGAATTTT,CASSWGWTGASNF
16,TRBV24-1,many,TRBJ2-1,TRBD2,TGTGCCACCAGTGATTTGAGTGCTAGCGGGAGCAATGAGCAGTTCTTC,CATSDLSASGSNEQFF
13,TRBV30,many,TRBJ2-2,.,TGTGCCTCCACCCAGGGGCACACCGGGGAGCTGTTTTTT,CASTQGHTGELFF
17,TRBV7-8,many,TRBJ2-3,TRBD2,TGTGCCAGCAGCCCTAGAGCCAGCGGGGGACCCACAGATACGCAGTATTTT,CASSPRASGGPTDTQYF
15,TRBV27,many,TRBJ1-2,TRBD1,TGTGCCAGCAGTTTAGGGGGGACAGGGATGAGTGGCTACACCTTC,CASSLGGTGMSGYTF